These 7 T cell receptor beta chains originate from one sample sequenced in a study of response to subunit inactivated influenza vaccine. TCRdb ran MiXCR on the RT-PCR reads and lists one entry per CDR3 protein. Here the sample spans around 850,000 distinct CDR3 sequences, under 20% being singletons. The starting material was PBMCs from blood, obtained roughly 5 days after vaccination. The receptors come from a man between 45 and 60 years old who received an inactivated influenza vaccine.

This clonotype was detected a few times. The chain is built from TRBV7-8 and TRBJ1-3; 8 bases match TRBD1. Trimming cost V 10 bases and J 3 bases; bases outside gene matches: 2. Germline V gene data show CDR1 as SGHVS and CDR2 as FQNEAQ. This CDR3 contains 12 residues. CDR3 protein: CATRGLGNTIYF. In DNA form, the CDR3 reads TGTGCCACCAGGGGGCTTGGAAACACCATATATTTT.

This chain links TRBV5-1 with TRBJ1-2; 7 bases fit TRBD1. J was trimmed by 5 bases and V by 1 base; bases with no gene match: 5. This CDR3 has 14 amino acids. Germline CDR1 and CDR2: SGHRS and YFSETQ. The CDR3 protein is CASSLTGTEYGYTF. In nucleotides, the CDR3 is TGCGCCAGCAGCTTGACCGGGACAGAGTATGGCTACACCTTC.

The chain carries TRBV7-2 and TRBJ1-1; no reliable D call. The CDR3 contains 15 residues. The V end was cut by 0 bases, the J end by 1 base, with 9 bases between. Germline assignment: CDR1 SGHTA and CDR2 FQGNSA. The CDR3 protein is CASSLAREGNTEAFF. The CDR3 nucleotides read TGTGCCAGCAGCTTAGCGAGAGAGGGGAACACTGAAGCTTTCTTT.

This clonotype has more than one count but fewer than ten. J is TRBJ2-1 and V is TRBV4-2; possible D gene TRBD2, 5 bases. CDR1 LGHNA and CDR2 YNFKEQ come from the germline V gene. The CDR3 runs 17 residues. Trimming removed 1 base at V and 3 bases at J, with 16 bases between. The CDR3 nucleotides are TGTGCCAGCAGCCAAGGCACGTTTCTAGCCGTCTACAATGAGCAGTTCTTC. It yields the protein CASSQGTFLAVYNEQFF.

The chain recombines TRBV12-3 or TRBV12-4 with TRBJ2-2; 7 positions agree with TRBD2. CDR3 length equals 14 residues. V lost 3 bases to trimming and J lost 8 bases; unmatched junction nucleotides: 6. DNA of the CDR3: TGTGCCAGCAGTTTCCGTCCTAGCGGAGGGGAGCTGTTTTTT. Protein product: CASSFRPSGGELFF.

In regard to this clonotype: Because the CDR3's place on the DNA is in doubt, the DNA is left out and the CDR3 is given as listed by TCRdb. The chain couples TRBV5-1 to TRBJ1-4; the D segment call TRBD1 is taken from the table without a DNA check. A total of 12 residues make up the CDR3, ends included. From germline, CDR1 is SGHRS and CDR2 YFSETQ. CDR3 residues: CASSVGDGALFF.

This clonotype occurred a few times. The CDR3 DNA sequence: TGTGCCAGCAGTTTCGGGGATGCTGAAGCTTTCTTT. Protein: CASSFGDAEAFF. The chain joins TRBV12-3 or TRBV12-4 to TRBJ1-1; D gene uncertain. This CDR3 has 12 amino acids. Trimming removed 3 bases from V and 6 bases from J, with 8 bases in between.